One sample yielded the 20 T cell receptor beta chains listed below, sequenced in a study of CD8 T cells in ankylosing spondylitis. MiXCR, run by TCRdb on the 5' RACE reads, gives a single entry per CDR3 protein. Of approximately 300,000 distinct CDR3 sequences in the sample, around 19% are singletons; the top ten hold roughly 8%. Sequences were obtained from blood, either unsorted or a sorted T cell fraction (not recorded which). The origin of the receptors is a male donor with ankylosing spondylitis or in good health (not recorded which).

This clonotype was seen a few times. This rearrangement joins TRBV28 to TRBJ1-5; tentatively, D is TRBD1 (6 bases). V lost 3 bases and J 5 bases, leaving 11 bases between the germline ends. Germline assignment: CDR1 MDHEN and CDR2 SYDVKM. This CDR3 is 14 amino acids long. CDR3 protein: CASSFGGPDQPQHF. CDR3 nucleotide sequence: TGTGCCAGCAGTTTTGGGGGGCCGGATCAGCCCCAGCATTTT.

This clonotype has more than one count but fewer than ten. The chain joins TRBV20-1 to TRBJ2-7; 7 bases fit TRBD2. CDR1 is DFQATT, CDR2 SNEGSKA, per germline (reference sequence). The CDR3 runs to 12 residues. With 0 bases clipped from V and 4 bases from J, the junction kept 0 bases outside the gene matches. CDR3 nucleotide sequence: TGCAGTGCTAGAGAGGGGGGGTACGAGCAGTACGTC. This sequence encodes CSAREGGYEQYV.

This clonotype was detected ten times or more. The chain uses TRBV7-8 and TRBJ2-5; D may be TRBD1 (5 bases). The CDR3 length is 16 residues. Germline V gene lookup returns CDR1 SGHVS and CDR2 FQNEAQ. V lost 5 bases to trimming and J lost 3 bases, with 19 bases between them. The CDR3 spells CASSPLLGLSEETQYF. The CDR3 DNA reads as TGTGCCAGCAGCCCACTACTGGGGCTAAGTGAAGAGACCCAGTACTTC.

This clonotype was counted ten times or more. CDR3 nucleotides: TGTGCCAGCAGTTTGGGGAGAGGAGAGACCCAGTACTTC. Translated, it gives CASSLGRGETQYF. The V gene is TRBV7-3, the J gene TRBJ2-5; D may be TRBD2 (5 bases). CDR3 length: 13 residues. Germline CDR1 and CDR2: SGHTA and FQGTGA. Trimming left V 6 bases short and J 4 bases short, with 12 bases between.

The rearrangement uses TRBV12-3 or TRBV12-4 and TRBJ1-2, with D unresolved. The CDR3 runs 12 residues. V was cut by 5 bases and J by 4 bases, with 8 bases left in between. CDR3 sequence reads: CASSPGLYGYTF. The CDR3 bases are TGTGCCAGCAGTCCTGGGCTCTATGGCTACACCTTC.

The rearrangement links TRBV28 to TRBJ2-2, with D possibly matching TRBD2 (5 bases). With 6 bases removed from V and 1 base from J, the gap between germline ends came to 12 bases. This CDR3 is built from 15 residues. CDR1 is MDHEN, CDR2 SYDVKM, per germline. The CDR3 DNA sequence: TGTGCCAGCAGCCGACTACTGATGAACACCGGGGAGCTGTTTTTT. Encoded protein: CASSRLLMNTGELFF.

The chain employs TRBV6-1 and TRBJ2-2, with D tentatively TRBD1 (5 bases). Germline V gives CDR1 MNHNS, CDR2 SASEGT. CDR3 size: 15 residues. V dropped 3 bases and J dropped 4 bases, with 12 bases sitting between them. The CDR3 sequence: CASSDAGFRTGELFF. The DNA of the CDR3 is TGTGCCAGCAGTGACGCAGGGTTTCGCACCGGGGAGCTGTTTTTT.

The chain recombines TRBV20-1 with TRBJ2-5; unclear D gene. The V gene's germline CDR1 is DFQATT and CDR2 SNEGSKA (reference sequence). This CDR3 comprises 12 residues. Trimming cost V 3 bases and J 2 bases, with 7 bases left between them. The CDR3 region has the DNA TGCAGTGCTAGTCCCGAACAAGAGACCCAGTACTTC. As protein: CSASPEQETQYF.

This clonotype was recorded a few times. This chain links TRBV24-1 with TRBJ2-2; TRBD1 agrees at 11 bases. The CDR3 length is 14 residues. V shed 8 bases and J 3 bases; nucleotides not matched to a gene: 1. Germline lookup yields CDR1 KGHDR and CDR2 SFDVKD. The CDR3 bases are TGTGCCACCATGGGACAGGGGGACACCGGGGAGCTGTTTTTT. Amino acids: CATMGQGDTGELFF.

There are a few counts of this clonotype. The chain couples TRBV4-1 to TRBJ2-1, with 11 bases identical to TRBD2. Germline lookup yields CDR1 MGHRA and CDR2 YSYEKL. The CDR3 totals 15 residues. With 1 base clipped from V and 5 bases from J, the junction kept 1 base outside the gene matches. The CDR3 is CASSQVAGGDNEQFF. As DNA, the CDR3 is TGCGCCAGCAGCCAAGTAGCGGGAGGGGACAATGAGCAGTTCTTC.

The sample holds a few counts of this clonotype. This chain connects TRBV6-1 to TRBJ2-1, with D maybe TRBD1 (5 bases). V was clipped by 6 bases and J by 1 base, with 13 bases between them. In germline, CDR1 is MNHNS, CDR2 SASEGT. There are 15 residues in the CDR3. The CDR3 DNA reads TGTGCCAGCAGACACGACAGATATTCCTACAATGAGCAGTTCTTC. Protein sequence: CASRHDRYSYNEQFF.

This clonotype turned up a few times. V and J are TRBV20-1 and TRBJ2-3, with TRBD2 matching 7 bases. CDR1 is DFQATT and CDR2 is SNEGSKA in the germline V gene (reference sequence). Germline trimming cut 3 bases from V and 4 bases from J; bases unmatched to any gene: 10. The CDR3 has 15 residues. CDR3 nucleotide sequence: TGCAGTGCTAGGCCGGGACTAAGGAGGTCAGATACGCAGTATTTT. This codes for CSARPGLRRSDTQYF.

In this sample, this clonotype turned up a few times. V is TRBV10-2 and J is TRBJ1-4; D unresolved. The V gene's germline CDR1 is WSHSY and CDR2 SAAADI. The germline V and J ends were trimmed by 3 bases and 8 bases, with 13 bases remaining between them. This CDR3 contains 14 residues. The CDR3 loop reads CASSESRLREKLFF. The CDR3 DNA is TGCGCCAGCAGTGAATCCAGACTGAGGGAAAAACTGTTTTTT.

This clonotype showed up just a few times. The chain carries TRBV6-1 and TRBJ2-3; no reliable D call. Germline V gene lookup returns CDR1 MNHNS and CDR2 SASEGT. V shed 6 bases and J shed 2 bases, with 18 bases lying between them. CDR3 size: 16 residues. CDR3 loop: CASSPVARSVTDTQYF. DNA for the CDR3: TGTGCCAGCAGCCCTGTGGCGCGATCGGTCACAGATACGCAGTATTTT.

The chain carries TRBV7-2 and TRBJ2-3, with a tentative D call TRBD1 (6 bases). The CDR3 is 15 residues long. The V gene lost 3 bases and the J gene lost 0 bases, with 10 bases spanning the gap. Germline V gene sequence: CDR1 SGHTA, CDR2 FQGNSA. Here the CDR3 reads CASSFKTGSTDTQYF. In DNA, the CDR3 is TGTGCCAGCAGCTTTAAGACAGGCAGCACAGATACGCAGTATTTT.

This clonotype was picked up a small number of times. The rearrangement links TRBV24-1 to TRBJ1-5; D is unclear. V was clipped by 5 bases and J by 6 bases, with 13 bases between them. The CDR3 extends over 14 amino acids. The germline V gene encodes CDR1 KGHDR and CDR2 SFDVKD. The DNA of the CDR3 is TGTGCCACCAGTGGAGATTCTGCACTTCAGCCCCAGCATTTT. It is translated as CATSGDSALQPQHF.

This clonotype was seen repeatedly, ten times or more. V usage is TRBV5-1 and J usage is TRBJ1-3; no clear D gene. CDR1 is SGHRS and CDR2 is YFSETQ in the germline V gene. The CDR3 length is 15 residues. Between the trimmed V and J ends, which lost 0 bases and 0 bases, there was a span of 7 bases. CDR3 protein: CASSLEAVSGNTIYF. CDR3 sequence (DNA): TGCGCCAGCAGCTTGGAGGCAGTCTCTGGAAACACCATATATTTT.

This clonotype was seen more than once but under ten times. J is TRBJ2-7 and V is TRBV5-5; 8 bases line up with TRBD1. CDR3 size: 14 residues. Losses at the gene ends were 1 base for V and 6 bases for J; bases not matched to a gene: 6. The germline CDR1 and CDR2 sequences are SGHKS and YYEKEE (reference sequence). This chain's CDR3 is CASSLWQGAVEQYV. The CDR3 DNA sequence: TGTGCCAGCAGCTTGTGGCAGGGGGCCGTCGAGCAGTACGTC.

The rearrangement joins TRBV5-1 to TRBJ1-5, with 7 bases identical to TRBD1. In germline, CDR1 is SGHRS, CDR2 YFSETQ. The CDR3 runs 15 residues. The junction had 8 bases not matched to a gene; V was cut back by 4 bases and J by 4 bases. The CDR3 loop reads CASSPGTVGNQPQHF. CDR3 nucleotides: TGCGCCAGCAGCCCCGGGACAGTTGGAAATCAGCCCCAGCATTTT.

This sequence joins TRBV29-1 and TRBJ1-1, with TRBD1 matching 10 bases. This CDR3 has 15 amino acids. V shed 2 bases, J shed 5 bases, and the junction held 8 bases outside the gene matches. Per the germline V gene, CDR1 is SQVTM and CDR2 is ANQGSEA. The CDR3 sequence: CSVERSDRGRTEAFF. For the CDR3, the DNA is TGCAGCGTTGAAAGAAGTGACAGGGGGCGTACTGAAGCTTTCTTT. The whole variable domain, filled in from reference TRBV29-1 and TRBJ1-1, reads SAVISQKPSRDICQRGTSLTIQCQVDSQVTMMFWYRQQPGQSLTLIATANQGSEATYESGFVIDKFPISRPNLTFSTLTVSNMSPEDSSIYLCSVERSDRGRTEAFFGQGTRLTVV.